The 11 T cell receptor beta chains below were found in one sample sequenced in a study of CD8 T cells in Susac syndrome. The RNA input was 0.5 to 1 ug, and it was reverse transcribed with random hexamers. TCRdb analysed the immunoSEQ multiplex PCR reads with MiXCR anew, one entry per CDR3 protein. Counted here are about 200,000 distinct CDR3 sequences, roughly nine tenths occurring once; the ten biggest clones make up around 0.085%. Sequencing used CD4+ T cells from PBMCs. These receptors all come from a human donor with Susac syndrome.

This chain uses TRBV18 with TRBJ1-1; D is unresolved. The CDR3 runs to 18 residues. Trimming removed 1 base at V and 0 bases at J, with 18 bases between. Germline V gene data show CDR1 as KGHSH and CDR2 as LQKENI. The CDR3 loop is CASSPRRLTQLMNTEAFF. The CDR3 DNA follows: TGTGCCAGCTCACCACGACGTTTAACACAGCTCATGAACACTGAAGCTTTCTTT.

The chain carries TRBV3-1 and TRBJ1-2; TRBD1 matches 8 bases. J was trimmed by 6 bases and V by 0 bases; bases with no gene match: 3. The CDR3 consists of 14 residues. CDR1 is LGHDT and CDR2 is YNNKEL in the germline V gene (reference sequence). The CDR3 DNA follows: TGTGCCAGCAGCCAAGATTCAGGGGGCCATGGCTACACCTTC. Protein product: CASSQDSGGHGYTF.

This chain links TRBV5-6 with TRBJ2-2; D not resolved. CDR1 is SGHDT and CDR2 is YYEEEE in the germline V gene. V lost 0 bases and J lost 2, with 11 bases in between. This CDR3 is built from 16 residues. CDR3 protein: CASSLVSQTNTGELFF. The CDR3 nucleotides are TGTGCCAGCAGCTTGGTATCGCAGACAAACACCGGGGAGCTGTTTTTT.

The DNA of the CDR3 is TGTGCCAGCAGCTTGGACTCGGGGAGAGCGCAGTATTTT. Translation gives CASSLDSGRAQYF. V usage is TRBV5-5 and J usage is TRBJ2-3; the D gene is possibly TRBD2 (5 bases). Germline V gene lookup returns CDR1 SGHKS and CDR2 YYEKEE (reference sequence). V was pared by 0 bases and J by 10 bases, with 12 bases between. This CDR3 has 13 amino acids. The full variable domain, rest sourced from reference TRBV5-5 and TRBJ2-3, is DAGVTQSPTHLIKTRGQQVTLRCSPISGHKSVSWYQQVLGQGPQFIFQYYEKEERGRGNFPDRFSARQFPNYSSELNVNALLLGDSALYLCASSLDSGRAQYFGPGTRLTVL.

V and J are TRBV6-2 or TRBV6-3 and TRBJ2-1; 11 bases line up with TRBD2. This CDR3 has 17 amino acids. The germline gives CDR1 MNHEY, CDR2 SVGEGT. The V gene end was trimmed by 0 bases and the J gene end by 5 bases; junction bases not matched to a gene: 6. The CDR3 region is CASSYSGTSGINNEQFF. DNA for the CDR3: TGTGCCAGCAGTTACTCCGGGACTAGCGGTATTAACAATGAGCAGTTCTTC.

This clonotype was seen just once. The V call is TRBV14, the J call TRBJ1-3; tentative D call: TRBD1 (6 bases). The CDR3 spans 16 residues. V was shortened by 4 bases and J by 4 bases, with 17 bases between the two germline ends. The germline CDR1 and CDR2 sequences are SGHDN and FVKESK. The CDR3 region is CASSLLQGLGGNTIYF. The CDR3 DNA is TGTGCCAGCAGCCTACTACAGGGATTAGGAGGAAACACCATATATTTT. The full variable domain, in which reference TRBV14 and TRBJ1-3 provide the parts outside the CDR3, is EAGVTQFPSHSVIEKGQTVTLRCDPISGHDNLYWYRRVMGKEIKFLLHFVKESKQDESGMPNNRFLAERTGGTYSTLKVQPAELEDSGVYFCASSLLQGLGGNTIYFGEGSWLTVV.

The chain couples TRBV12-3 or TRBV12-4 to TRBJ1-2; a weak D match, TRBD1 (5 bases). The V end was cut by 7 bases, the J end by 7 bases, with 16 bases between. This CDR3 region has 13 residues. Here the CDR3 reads CASNQGEGFGYTF. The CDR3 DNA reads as TGTGCCAGCAACCAGGGTGAGGGGTTTGGCTACACCTTC.

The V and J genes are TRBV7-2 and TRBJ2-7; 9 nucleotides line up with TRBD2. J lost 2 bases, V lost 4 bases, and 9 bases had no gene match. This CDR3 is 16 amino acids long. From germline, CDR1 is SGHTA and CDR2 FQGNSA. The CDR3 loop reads CASSSYGAGGTYEQYF. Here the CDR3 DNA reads TGTGCCAGCAGCTCGTACGGAGCGGGGGGTACCTACGAGCAGTACTTC.

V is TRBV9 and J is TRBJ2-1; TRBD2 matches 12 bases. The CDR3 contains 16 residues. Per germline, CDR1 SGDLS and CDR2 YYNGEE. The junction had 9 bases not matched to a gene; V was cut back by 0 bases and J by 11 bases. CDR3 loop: CASSVGLAGGSRKQFF. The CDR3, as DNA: TGTGCCAGCAGCGTAGGTCTAGCGGGGGGGTCTCGAAAGCAGTTCTTC.

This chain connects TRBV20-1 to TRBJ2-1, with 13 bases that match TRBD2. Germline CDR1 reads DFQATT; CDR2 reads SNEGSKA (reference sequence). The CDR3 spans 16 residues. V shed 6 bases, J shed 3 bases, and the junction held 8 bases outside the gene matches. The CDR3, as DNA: TGCAGTGCGAAAACTAGCGGGGGGGCCTTCTACAATGAGCAGTTCTTC. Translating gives CSAKTSGGAFYNEQFF.

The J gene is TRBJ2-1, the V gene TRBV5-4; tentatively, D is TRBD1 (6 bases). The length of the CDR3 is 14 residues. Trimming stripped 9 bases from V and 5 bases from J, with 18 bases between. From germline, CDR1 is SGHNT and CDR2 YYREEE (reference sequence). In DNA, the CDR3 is TGTGCCACCTTCCCGGGACAAGGGGACAATGAGCAGTTCTTC. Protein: CATFPGQGDNEQFF.